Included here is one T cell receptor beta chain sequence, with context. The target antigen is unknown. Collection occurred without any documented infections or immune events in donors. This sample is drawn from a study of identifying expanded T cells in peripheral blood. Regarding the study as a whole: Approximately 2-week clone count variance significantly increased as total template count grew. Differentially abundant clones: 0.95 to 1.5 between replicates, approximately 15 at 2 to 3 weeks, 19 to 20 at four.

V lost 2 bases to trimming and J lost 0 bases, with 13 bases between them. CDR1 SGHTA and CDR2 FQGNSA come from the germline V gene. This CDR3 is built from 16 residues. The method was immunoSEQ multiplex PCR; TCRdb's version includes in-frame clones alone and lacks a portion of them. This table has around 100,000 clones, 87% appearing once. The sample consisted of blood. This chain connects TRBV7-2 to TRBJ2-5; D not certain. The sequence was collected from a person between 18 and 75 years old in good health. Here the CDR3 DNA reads TGTGCCAGCAGCTTACTGTACGTCCGGTACCAAGAGACCCAGTACTTC. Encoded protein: CASSLLYVRYQETQYF.